The present entry profiles one T cell receptor beta chain with its context. The data are from a study of blood T cell repertoires in COVID-19. Background on the study: COVID-19 samples from acute and convalescent phases originated in the United States, Italy and Spain. T cells, B-cell-depleted T cells, or PBMCs supplied cDNA or gDNA.

After removal of 6 bases from V and 1 base from J, the junction contained 6 bases not matched to a gene. Germline CDR1 is LGHDT and CDR2 is YNNKEL (reference sequence). CDR3 length: 15 residues. In the authors' methods: Reference gene primer amplification gave nucleated cell count estimates. Measured with immunoSEQ multiplex PCR; TCRdb has only the in-frame clones, and not every one. V, J and clone size are those of that table, while D and trimming were read from the DNA. Here the sample spans 35,000 to 45,000 clones, 65% to 85% being singletons. This chain uses TRBV3-1 (or the pseudogene TRBV3-2) with TRBJ2-3, with 8 nucleotides matching TRBD1. The clonotype comes from a woman of 80 years or more with acute or convalescent COVID-19. Source material: peripheral blood. The CDR3 DNA reads TGTGCCAGCAGACACCAGGGGGCGGGCACAGATACGCAGTATTTT. This sequence encodes CASRHQGAGTDTQYF.